This entry is about one T cell receptor (beta chain). These data belong to a study of PD-L1 blockade in urothelial cancer. Across the whole study: At 3 weeks after treatment start (second dose) and again at 6 weeks, blood was analyzed. Median blood clonality was 0.080, with about 86,000 unique TCRs.

Data came from immunoSEQ multiplex PCR; TCRdb stores just in-frame clones and leaves some out. The sample has some 41,000 clones; more than 70% are singletons. Patient sample counts ranged from 1 to 8, pretreatment and on-treatment. Trimming at V came to 7 bases and at J to 3 bases, leaving 4 bases not matched to a gene. Germline V gene sequence: CDR1 LGHNT, CDR2 FRNRAP. There are 13 residues in the CDR3. The material sequenced was PBMCs, taken around atezolizumab (anti-PD-L1) treatment. The source of this sequence is an elderly man with urothelial cancer. The rearrangement links TRBV12-5 to TRBJ1-2; 8 nucleotides agree with TRBD1. The CDR3 region is CASALQGDYGYTF. The CDR3 region has the DNA TGTGCTAGTGCCCTACAGGGGGACTATGGCTACACCTTC.